Listed below are T cell receptor beta chains from one sample, sequenced in a study of T cell repertoires in cytomegalovirus infection. Each CDR3 protein gets one entry after TCRdb re-called the reads with MiXCR. In the table there are 290,000 or so distinct CDR3 sequences, around 10% of which are singletons. Sequenced sample: PBMCs. These receptors came from a human donor in good health (CMV status not recorded). Some clones in this sample may be carry-over from other donors' samples. Both conserved end residues are part of each CDR3. The D gene is left open where the match is weak. A clone size is listed for some rows: how often the clone was seen (once, few, many), or a class if it is expanded.

CDR3nt: TGTGCCAGTAGGCAGAGAGGACAGGGACGCGAGCAGTACTTC
CDR3aa: CASRQRGQGREQYF
j_gene: TRBJ2-7
abundance: NA
v_gene: TRBV19
d_gene: TRBD1

CDR3nt: TGTGCCAGCAGTTACTCCAACAATCAGCCCCAGCATTTT
CDR3aa: CASSYSNNQPQHF
j_gene: TRBJ1-5
abundance: many
v_gene: TRBV6-5
d_gene: NA

CDR3nt: TGTGCCAGCAGTTGGGGTTCCACCGGGGAGCTGTTTTTT
CDR3aa: CASSWGSTGELFF
j_gene: TRBJ2-2
abundance: many
v_gene: TRBV5-6
d_gene: NA

CDR3nt: TGTGCCAGCAGTTACTCACAGGAGTACAATGAGCAGTTCTTC
CDR3aa: CASSYSQEYNEQFF
j_gene: TRBJ2-1
abundance: NA
v_gene: TRBV6-5
d_gene: NA

CDR3nt: TGTGCCAGCAGTTTCCCAGGGGTTAGTGCAGATACGCAGTATTTT
CDR3aa: CASSFPGVSADTQYF
j_gene: TRBJ2-3
abundance: NA
v_gene: TRBV27
d_gene: NA

CDR3nt: TGCAGTGCTAGAGATCTGAGGACCGCCGTATTTAATGAGCAGTTCTTC
CDR3aa: CSARDLRTAVFNEQFF
j_gene: TRBJ2-1
abundance: NA
v_gene: TRBV20-1
d_gene: NA

CDR3nt: TGTGCCAGCAGTTACGGACAGGGACGTGGTCAGCCCCAGCATTTT
CDR3aa: CASSYGQGRGQPQHF
j_gene: TRBJ1-5
abundance: many
v_gene: TRBV6-2/TRBV6-3
d_gene: TRBD1

CDR3nt: TGCAGTGCTAGAGAGAGTAGGGGGGGGGGCACTGAAGCTTTCTTT
CDR3aa: CSARESRGGGTEAFF
j_gene: TRBJ1-1
abundance: few
v_gene: TRBV20-1
d_gene: NA

CDR3nt: TGTGCCAGCAGACCGGACGGGACAGGGGGAACGGGCTACACCTTC
CDR3aa: CASRPDGTGGTGYTF
j_gene: TRBJ1-2
abundance: few
v_gene: TRBV7-3
d_gene: TRBD1

CDR3nt: TGTGCCAGCAGCTACCTACAGGGCCGGTTCCTCTTC
CDR3aa: CASSYLQGRFLF
j_gene: TRBJ1-2
abundance: NA
v_gene: TRBV7-9
d_gene: NA

CDR3nt: TGTGCCAGCTCAACTGACAGGGGATACGAGCAGTACTTC
CDR3aa: CASSTDRGYEQYF
j_gene: TRBJ2-7
abundance: NA
v_gene: TRBV18
d_gene: TRBD1

CDR3nt: TGCAGCGTTGAAGCCGAAGGAGGGTTTAGCGGCTACACCTTC
CDR3aa: CSVEAEGGFSGYTF
j_gene: TRBJ1-2
abundance: many
v_gene: TRBV29-1
d_gene: NA

CDR3nt: TGTGCCAGTAGTATAGGGGGGGAGACCCAGTACTTC
CDR3aa: CASSIGGETQYF
j_gene: TRBJ2-5
abundance: many
v_gene: TRBV19
d_gene: NA

CDR3nt: TGTGCCAGCAGTCCTCGACTAGCGGGGGGAGCAGATACGCAGTATTTT
CDR3aa: CASSPRLAGGADTQYF
j_gene: TRBJ2-3
abundance: many
v_gene: TRBV12-3/TRBV12-4
d_gene: TRBD2

CDR3nt: TGTGCCACCCAAAGCGGTACCTCCTACAATGAGCAGTTCTTC
CDR3aa: CATQSGTSYNEQFF
j_gene: TRBJ2-1
abundance: many
v_gene: TRBV19
d_gene: NA

CDR3nt: TGTGCCAGCAGCCCCCTTCGCGGGATTTCAGATTCCACTGAAGCTTTCTTT
CDR3aa: CASSPLRGISDSTEAFF
j_gene: TRBJ1-1
abundance: NA
v_gene: TRBV3-1
d_gene: NA